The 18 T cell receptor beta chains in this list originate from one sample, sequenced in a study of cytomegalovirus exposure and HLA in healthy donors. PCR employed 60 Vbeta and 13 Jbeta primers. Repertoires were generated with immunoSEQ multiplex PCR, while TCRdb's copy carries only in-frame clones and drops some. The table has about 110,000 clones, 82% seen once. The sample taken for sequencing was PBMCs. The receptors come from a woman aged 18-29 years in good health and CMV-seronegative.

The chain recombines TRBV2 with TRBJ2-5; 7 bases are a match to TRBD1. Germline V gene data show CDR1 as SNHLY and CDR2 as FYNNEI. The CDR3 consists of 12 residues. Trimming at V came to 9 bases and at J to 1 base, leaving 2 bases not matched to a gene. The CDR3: CASHRGQETQYF. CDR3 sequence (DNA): TGTGCCAGTCACAGGGGCCAAGAGACCCAGTACTTC.

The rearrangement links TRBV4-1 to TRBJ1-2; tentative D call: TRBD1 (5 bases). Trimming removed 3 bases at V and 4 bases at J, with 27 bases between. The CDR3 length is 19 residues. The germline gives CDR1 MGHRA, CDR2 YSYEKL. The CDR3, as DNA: TGCGCCAGCAGCCATTTTAGGTCCATTACCCAGGGTTCGGGCTATGGCTACACCTTC. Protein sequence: CASSHFRSITQGSGYGYTF.

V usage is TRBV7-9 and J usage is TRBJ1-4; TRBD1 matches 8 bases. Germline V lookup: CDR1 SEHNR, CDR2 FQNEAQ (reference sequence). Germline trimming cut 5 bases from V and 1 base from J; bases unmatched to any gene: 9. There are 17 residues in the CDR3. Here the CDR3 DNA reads TGTGCCAGCAGCCCCTTGGACAGGGAAGGAACTAATGAAAAACTGTTTTTT. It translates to CASSPLDREGTNEKLFF.

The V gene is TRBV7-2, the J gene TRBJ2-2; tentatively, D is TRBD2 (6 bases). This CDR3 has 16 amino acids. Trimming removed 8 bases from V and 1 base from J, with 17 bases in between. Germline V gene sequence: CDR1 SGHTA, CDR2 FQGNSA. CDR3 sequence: CASSPRGGWNTGELFF. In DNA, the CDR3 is TGTGCCAGCTCTCCCCGTGGGGGGTGGAACACCGGGGAGCTGTTTTTT.

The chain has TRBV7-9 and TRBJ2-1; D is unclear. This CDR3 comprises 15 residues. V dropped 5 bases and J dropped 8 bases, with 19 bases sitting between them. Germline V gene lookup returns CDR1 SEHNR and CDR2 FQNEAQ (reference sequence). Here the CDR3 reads CASSTGWSSFDEQFF. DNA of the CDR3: TGTGCCAGCAGCACCGGATGGAGCTCGTTCGATGAGCAGTTCTTC.

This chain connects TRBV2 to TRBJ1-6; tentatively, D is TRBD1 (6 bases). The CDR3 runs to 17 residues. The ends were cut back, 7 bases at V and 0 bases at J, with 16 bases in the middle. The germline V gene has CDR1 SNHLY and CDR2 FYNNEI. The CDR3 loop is CASIGGGTSSYNSPLHF. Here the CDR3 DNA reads TGTGCCAGCATTGGGGGGGGCACGAGCTCCTATAATTCACCCCTCCACTTT.

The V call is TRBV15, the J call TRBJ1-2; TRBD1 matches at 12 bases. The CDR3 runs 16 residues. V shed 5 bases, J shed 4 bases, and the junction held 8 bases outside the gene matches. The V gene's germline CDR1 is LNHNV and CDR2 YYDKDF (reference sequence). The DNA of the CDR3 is TGTGCCACCAGCCAACGGGACAGGGGGCTATTCTATGGCTACACCTTC. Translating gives CATSQRDRGLFYGYTF.

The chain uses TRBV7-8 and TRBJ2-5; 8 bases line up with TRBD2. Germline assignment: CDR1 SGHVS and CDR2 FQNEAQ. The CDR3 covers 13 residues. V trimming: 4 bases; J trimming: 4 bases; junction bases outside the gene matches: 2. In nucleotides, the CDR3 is TGTGCCAGCAGCTCGGCGGGGGGAGAGACCCAGTACTTC. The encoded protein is CASSSAGGETQYF.

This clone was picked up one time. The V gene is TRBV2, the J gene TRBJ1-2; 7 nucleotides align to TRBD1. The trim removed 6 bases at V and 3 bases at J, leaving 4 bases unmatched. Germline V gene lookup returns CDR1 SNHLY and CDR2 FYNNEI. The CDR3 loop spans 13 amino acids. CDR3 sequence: CASRLDRDYGYTF. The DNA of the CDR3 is TGTGCCAGCAGACTCGACAGGGACTATGGCTACACCTTC.

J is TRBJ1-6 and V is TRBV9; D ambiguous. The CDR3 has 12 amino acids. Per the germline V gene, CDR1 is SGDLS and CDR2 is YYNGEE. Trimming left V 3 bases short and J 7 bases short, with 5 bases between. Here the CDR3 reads CASSAQNSPLHF. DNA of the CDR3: TGTGCCAGCAGCGCTCAGAATTCACCCCTCCACTTT.

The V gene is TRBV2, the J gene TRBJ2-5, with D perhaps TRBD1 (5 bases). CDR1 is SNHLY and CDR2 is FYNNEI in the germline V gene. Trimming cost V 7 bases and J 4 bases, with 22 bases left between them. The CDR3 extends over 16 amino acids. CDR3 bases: TGTGCCAGCACTCCCCGCGGAAGGGGATGGGGAGAGACCCAGTACTTC. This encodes CASTPRGRGWGETQYF.

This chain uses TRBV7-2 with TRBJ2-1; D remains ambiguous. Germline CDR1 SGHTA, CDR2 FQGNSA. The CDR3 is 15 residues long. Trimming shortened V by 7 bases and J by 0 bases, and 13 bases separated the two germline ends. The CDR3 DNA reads TGTGCCAGCACCCCCTCGGTTTCCTCCTACAATGAGCAGTTCTTC. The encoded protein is CASTPSVSSYNEQFF.

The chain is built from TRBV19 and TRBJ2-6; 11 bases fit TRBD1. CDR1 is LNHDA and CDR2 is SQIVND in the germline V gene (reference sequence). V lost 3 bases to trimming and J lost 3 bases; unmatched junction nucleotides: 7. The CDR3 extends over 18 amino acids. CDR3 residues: CASSIPRDRGFGANVLTF. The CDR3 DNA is TGTGCCAGTAGTATCCCCCGGGACAGGGGGTTTGGGGCCAACGTCCTGACTTTC.

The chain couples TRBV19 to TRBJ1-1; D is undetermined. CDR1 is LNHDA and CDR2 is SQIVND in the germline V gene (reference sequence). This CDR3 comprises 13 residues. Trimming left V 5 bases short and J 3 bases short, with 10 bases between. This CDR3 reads CASSVTDYTEAFF. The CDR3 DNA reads TGTGCCAGTAGTGTCACAGATTACACTGAAGCTTTCTTT. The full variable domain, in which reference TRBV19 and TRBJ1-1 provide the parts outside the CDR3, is DGGITQSPKYLFRKEGQNVTLSCEQNLNHDAMYWYRQDPGQGLRLIYYSQIVNDFQKGDIAEGYSVSREKKESFPLTVTSAQKNPTAFYLCASSVTDYTEAFFGQGTRLTVV.

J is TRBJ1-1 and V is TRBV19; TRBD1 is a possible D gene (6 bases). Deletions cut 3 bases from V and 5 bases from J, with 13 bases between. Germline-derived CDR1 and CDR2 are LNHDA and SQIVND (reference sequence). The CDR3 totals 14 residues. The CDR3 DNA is TGTGCCAGTAGTATCACAGGGCCGGGAACTGAAGCTTTCTTT. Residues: CASSITGPGTEAFF.

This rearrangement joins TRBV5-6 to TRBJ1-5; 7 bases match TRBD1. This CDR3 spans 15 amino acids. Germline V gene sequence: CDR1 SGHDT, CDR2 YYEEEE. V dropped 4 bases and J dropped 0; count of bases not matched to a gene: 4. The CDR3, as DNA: TGTGCCAGCAGCCTTGGGACAGTTAGCAATCAGCCCCAGCATTTT. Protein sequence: CASSLGTVSNQPQHF.

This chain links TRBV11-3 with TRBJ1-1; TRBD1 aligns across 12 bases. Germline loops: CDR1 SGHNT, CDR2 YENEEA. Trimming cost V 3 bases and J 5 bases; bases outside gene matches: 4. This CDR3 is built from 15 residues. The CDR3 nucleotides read TGTGCCAGCAGCTTCCGGGACAGGGGGCATACTGAAGCTTTCTTT. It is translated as CASSFRDRGHTEAFF. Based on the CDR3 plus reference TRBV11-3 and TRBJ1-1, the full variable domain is EAGVVQSPRYKIIEKKQPVAFWCNPISGHNTLYWYLQNLGQGPELLIRYENEEAVDDSQLPKDRFSAERLKGVDSTLKIQPAELGDSAVYLCASSFRDRGHTEAFFGQGTRLTVV.

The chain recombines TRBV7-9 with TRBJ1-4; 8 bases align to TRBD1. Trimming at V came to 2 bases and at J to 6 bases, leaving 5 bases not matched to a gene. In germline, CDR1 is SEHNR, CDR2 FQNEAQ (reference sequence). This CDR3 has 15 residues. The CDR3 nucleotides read TGTGCCAGCAGCTTAATGCAGGGGGCTTATGAAAAACTGTTTTTT. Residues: CASSLMQGAYEKLFF.